This T cell receptor beta chain was captured by sequencing in a study of blood T cell repertoires in COVID-19. Clones were read by immunoSEQ multiplex PCR, and TCRdb kept only the in-frame ones, dropping some. The profile shows about 240,000 clones, over 75% of them singletons. The sequence derives from a young man who had recovered from COVID-19. The sequenced material came from peripheral blood.

Written as DNA, the CDR3 is TGTGCCAGCAGCCACCAGCGGGGGGCCACCACAGATACGCAGTATTTT. It is translated as CASSHQRGATTDTQYF. J is TRBJ2-3 and V is TRBV3-1 (or the pseudogene TRBV3-2), with TRBD2 matching 9 bases. This CDR3 region has 16 residues. V lost 3 bases and J lost 2; bases outside the gene matches: 6. Germline V CDR1 and CDR2: LGHDT, YNNKEL (reference sequence).